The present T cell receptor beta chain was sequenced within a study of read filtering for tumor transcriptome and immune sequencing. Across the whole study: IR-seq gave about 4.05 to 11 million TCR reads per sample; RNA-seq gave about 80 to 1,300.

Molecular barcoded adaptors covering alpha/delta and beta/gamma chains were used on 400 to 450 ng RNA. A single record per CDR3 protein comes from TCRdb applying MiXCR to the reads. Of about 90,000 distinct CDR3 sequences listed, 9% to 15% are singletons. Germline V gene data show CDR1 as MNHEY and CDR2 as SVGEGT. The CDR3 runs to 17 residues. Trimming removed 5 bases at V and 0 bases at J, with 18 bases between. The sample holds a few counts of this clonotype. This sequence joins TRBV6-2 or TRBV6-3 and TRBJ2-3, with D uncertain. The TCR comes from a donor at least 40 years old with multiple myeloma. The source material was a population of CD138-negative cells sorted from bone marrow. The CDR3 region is CASSPRPPTPSTDTQYF. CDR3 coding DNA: TGTGCCAGCAGTCCCAGACCTCCTACCCCTAGCACAGATACGCAGTATTTT.